This TCR beta chain was retrieved from a study of CD4+ T cells in melanoma. As to this clone: The antigen is not known.

Produced via immunoSEQ multiplex PCR; TCRdb's table is partial and in-frame only. The sample carries about 15,000 clones, roughly 63% recorded once. Study-wide findings and caveats: CD8+ T cell, macrophage and B cell function reportedly correlated with neoantigen-specific CD4+ T cells. In melanoma, neoantigen-specific CD4+ T cells reportedly differed in differentiation state.

Trimming left V 2 bases short and J 9 bases short, with 7 bases between. CDR3 size: 12 residues. Germline CDR1 is SEHNR and CDR2 is FQNEAQ (reference sequence). Sequences were obtained from cells from a culture (not recorded whether cultured in vitro). The TCR sequence derives from a human donor with melanoma. The gene calls are TRBV7-9 and TRBJ1-4, with unresolved D. As DNA, the CDR3 is TGTGCCAGCAGCTTATTCGATCAAAAACTGTTTTTT. Translation: CASSLFDQKLFF.